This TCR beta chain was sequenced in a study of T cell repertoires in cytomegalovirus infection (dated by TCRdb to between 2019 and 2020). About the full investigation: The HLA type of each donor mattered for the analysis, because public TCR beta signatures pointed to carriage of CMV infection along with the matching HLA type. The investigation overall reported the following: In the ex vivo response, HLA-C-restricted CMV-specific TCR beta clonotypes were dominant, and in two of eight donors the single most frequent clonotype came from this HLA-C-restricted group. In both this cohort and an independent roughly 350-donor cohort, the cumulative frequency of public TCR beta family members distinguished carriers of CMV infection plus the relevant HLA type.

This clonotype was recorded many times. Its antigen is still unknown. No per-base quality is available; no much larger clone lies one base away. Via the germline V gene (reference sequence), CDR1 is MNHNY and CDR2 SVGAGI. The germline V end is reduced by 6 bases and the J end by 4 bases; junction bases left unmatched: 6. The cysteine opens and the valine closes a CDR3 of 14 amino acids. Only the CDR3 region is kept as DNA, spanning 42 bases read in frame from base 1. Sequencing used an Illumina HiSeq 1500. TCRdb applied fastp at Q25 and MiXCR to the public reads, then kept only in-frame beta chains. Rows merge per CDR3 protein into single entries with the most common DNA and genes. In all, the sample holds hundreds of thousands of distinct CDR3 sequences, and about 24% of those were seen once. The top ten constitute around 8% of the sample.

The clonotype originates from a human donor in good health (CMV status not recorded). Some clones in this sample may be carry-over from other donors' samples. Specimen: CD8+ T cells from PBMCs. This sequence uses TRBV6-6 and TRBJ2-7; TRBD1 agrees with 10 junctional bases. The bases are TGTGCCAGCAGCTACGGGACAGGGGCGTACGAGCAGTACGTC. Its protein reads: CASSYGTGAYEQYV.